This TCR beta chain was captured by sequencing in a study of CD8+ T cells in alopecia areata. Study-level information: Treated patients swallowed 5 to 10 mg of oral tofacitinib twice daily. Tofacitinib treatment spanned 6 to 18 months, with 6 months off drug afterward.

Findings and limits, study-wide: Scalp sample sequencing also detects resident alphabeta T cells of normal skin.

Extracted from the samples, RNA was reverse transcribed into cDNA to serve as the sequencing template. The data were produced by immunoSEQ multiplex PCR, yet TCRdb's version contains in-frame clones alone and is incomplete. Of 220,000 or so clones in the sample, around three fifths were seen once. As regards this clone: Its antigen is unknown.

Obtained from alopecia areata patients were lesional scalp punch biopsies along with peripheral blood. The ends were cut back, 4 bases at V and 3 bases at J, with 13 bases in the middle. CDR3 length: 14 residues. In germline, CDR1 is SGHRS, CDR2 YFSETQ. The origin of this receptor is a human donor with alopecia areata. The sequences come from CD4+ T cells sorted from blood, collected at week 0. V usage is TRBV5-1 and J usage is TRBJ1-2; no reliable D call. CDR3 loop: CASSLDTRHYGYTF. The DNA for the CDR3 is TGCGCCAGCAGCCTAGACACCAGGCACTATGGCTACACCTTC.